This T cell receptor (beta chain) is drawn from a study of PD-1 blockade in mismatch repair-deficient tumors. Regarding the study as a whole: Tumor-resident clones, often absent from pretreatment blood, expanded after pembrolizumab and then contracted.

The CDR3 covers 14 residues. Between the trimmed V and J ends, which lost 0 bases and 14 bases, there was a span of 16 bases. Germline V CDR1 and CDR2: MGHRA, YSYEKL. Clones were sequenced by immunoSEQ multiplex PCR, and TCRdb holds only the in-frame ones, with some missing. The data contain approximately 120,000 clones, 70% to 90% of them singletons. As regards this clone: Its target is unknown.

The TCR sequence derives from an adult with mismatch repair-deficient cancer. The sequencing here drew on peripheral blood, taken 44 weeks after starting pembrolizumab. The chain joins TRBV4-1 to TRBJ1-4; the D gene is possibly TRBD1 (5 bases). CDR3 bases: TGCGCCAGCAGCCAAGATACAGGCCTGGATTTGCTGTTTTTT. Translation: CASSQDTGLDLLFF.